The 10 T cell receptor beta chains in this list originate from one sample, sequenced in a study of T cell responses to AZD1222 COVID-19 vaccine (dated by TCRdb to about 2021). In the paper's terms, the time point label means: baseline before first vaccination. The treatment or condition label here, explained by the study, means: meningococcal conjugate vaccine given as trial control. The receptor library was made with the immunoSEQ multiplex PCR assay. In TCRdb, the immuneACCESS table is reduced to in-frame sequences with V and J assigned. These tables do not hold every clone; where another copy was compared, an unresolved V gene accounts for under half, and the others remain unexplained. Present in this sample are 150,000 to 180,000 clones, 70% to 90% of which were seen just once. Together, the top ten hold 4.5% to 6% of the sample. The source material was peripheral blood, sampled on day 0 of MenACWY control vaccination. Every receptor here comes from an adult in good health.

This rearrangement joins TRBV7-8 to TRBJ2-2; D uncertain. Trimming took 3 bases from V and 5 from J, leaving 4 bases between them. Germline V gene lookup returns CDR1 SGHVS and CDR2 FQNEAQ. This CDR3 is built from 12 residues. Here the CDR3 reads CASSFRTGELFF. In DNA, the CDR3 is TGTGCCAGCAGCTTTCGGACCGGGGAGCTGTTTTTT.

The genes are TRBV28 and TRBJ2-7; D remains unclear. Between the trimmed V and J ends, which lost 6 bases and 0 bases, there was a span of 12 bases. CDR3 length equals 14 residues. Germline V gives CDR1 MDHEN, CDR2 SYDVKM. The CDR3 bases are TGTGCCAGCAGCCCCCCACGGAGCTCCTACGAGCAGTACTTC. Translated, it gives CASSPPRSSYEQYF.

This clone occurred once. The J gene is TRBJ2-7, the V gene TRBV6-6, with D uncertain. This CDR3 is 11 amino acids long. Trimming pared 5 bases from V and 3 bases from J, leaving 5 bases between. The germline V gene encodes CDR1 MNHNY and CDR2 SVGAGI (reference sequence). The CDR3 nucleotides are TGTGCCAGCAGTGGACGCTACGAGCAGTACTTC. Translation: CASSGRYEQYF.

This chain uses TRBV11-2 with TRBJ1-1; D perhaps matches TRBD1 (6 bases). Trimming removed 3 bases at V and 3 bases at J, with 8 bases between. Germline V CDR1 and CDR2: SGHAT, FQNNGV. The CDR3 loop spans 13 amino acids. The CDR3 protein is CASSFTGYTEAFF. Here the CDR3 DNA reads TGTGCCAGCAGCTTCACAGGGTACACTGAAGCTTTCTTT.

The V gene is TRBV6-5, the J gene TRBJ1-1; no clear D gene. The germline CDR1 and CDR2 sequences are MNHEY and SVGAGI. With 6 bases removed from V and 2 bases from J, the gap between germline ends came to 13 bases. The CDR3 runs 14 residues. The CDR3 here is CASSSKTGNTEAFF. The CDR3 DNA sequence: TGTGCCAGCAGCTCAAAGACGGGCAACACTGAAGCTTTCTTT.

The rearrangement links TRBV7-2 to TRBJ1-5; weak D call: TRBD1 (5 bases). This CDR3 contains 14 residues. Germline values: CDR1 SGHTA, CDR2 FQGNSA. Between the trimmed V and J ends, which lost 2 bases and 10 bases, there was a span of 15 bases. The CDR3 loop is CASSLRQGGPPQHF. The DNA for the CDR3 is TGTGCCAGCAGCTTAAGGCAGGGAGGACCCCCCCAGCATTTT.

The V call is TRBV3-1 (or the pseudogene TRBV3-2), the J call TRBJ1-2, with TRBD1 matching over 9 bases. Germline CDR1 reads LGHDT; CDR2 reads YNNKEL (reference sequence). This CDR3 is 15 amino acids long. Losses at the gene ends were 0 bases for V and 5 bases for J; bases not matched to a gene: 4. CDR3 DNA: TGTGCCAGCAGCCAAGATCGCGGGACAGGGTATGGCTACACCTTC. Its protein is CASSQDRGTGYGYTF.

The chain joins TRBV7-9 to TRBJ2-7; perhaps TRBD2 as D (6 bases). Looked up from germline, CDR1 is SEHNR and CDR2 is FQNEAQ (reference sequence). This CDR3 is built from 13 residues. Trimming removed 0 bases at V and 7 bases at J, with 10 bases between. CDR3 sequence (DNA): TGTGCCAGCAGCTTAGCGGGAGGTAGTGAGCAGTACTTC. This sequence encodes CASSLAGGSEQYF.

This chain connects TRBV27 to TRBJ2-7, with D perhaps given as TRBD1 or TRBD2 (5 bases each). The germline V gene encodes CDR1 MNHEY and CDR2 SMNVEV (reference sequence). Trimming took off 8 bases at V and 5 bases at J, with 25 bases between the two ends. This CDR3 contains 16 residues. The CDR3 loop reads CASATQGTAPMDEQYV. The CDR3 DNA follows: TGTGCCAGCGCAACCCAAGGGACGGCCCCCATGGACGAGCAGTACGTC.

This rearrangement joins TRBV5-5 to TRBJ1-4; 7 positions match TRBD1. Germline V gene data show CDR1 as SGHKS and CDR2 as YYEKEE (reference sequence). Losses at the gene ends were 4 bases for V and 7 bases for J; bases not matched to a gene: 13. CDR3 length equals 16 residues. CDR3 DNA: TGTGCCAGCAGCGTCTCTCTAGGGGACAGAGGTGAAAAACTGTTTTTT. This codes for CASSVSLGDRGEKLFF.